This section outlines one TCR beta chain sequence together with its context. The CDR3 extends over 16 amino acids. Trimming cost V 5 bases and J 8 bases; bases outside gene matches: 15. Germline loops: CDR1 SGHVS, CDR2 FQNEAQ. Enrolled during active infection, Seattle patients were then followed longitudinally. As processed by the authors: Estimates of nucleated cell counts were drawn from the amplification of reference gene primers. The assay was immunoSEQ multiplex PCR, and TCRdb's table has in-frame clones only and misses some. V and J calls and clone size are as listed in that table; D and trimming were resolved from the DNA. Of around 180,000 clones detected, around 80% appear once; the ten largest clones hold roughly 12%. This entry comes from a study of blood T cell repertoires in COVID-19. About the study: Sites in the United States, Italy and Spain provided acute and convalescent COVID-19 samples.

Sequenced sample: peripheral blood. The rearrangement joins TRBV7-8 to TRBJ1-2; the match to TRBD1 covers 9 bases. The TCR sequence derives from an elderly woman with COVID-19, enrolled during active disease. The CDR3 reads CASSLLTGGLYEGYTF. The CDR3, as DNA: TGTGCCAGCAGCCTACTGACAGGGGGACTCTATGAGGGCTACACCTTC.